This T cell receptor (beta chain) derives from a study of blood T cells in healthy people across ages. V lost 5 bases to trimming and J lost 2 bases, with 9 bases between them. The germline gives CDR1 SEHNR, CDR2 FQNEAQ (reference sequence). CDR3 length: 13 amino acids. A J-beta primer mix and a sample-barcoded 5' primer were used in a second PCR of about 7 to 12 cycles. TCRdb reprocessed the 5' RACE reads with MiXCR, giving one entry per CDR3 protein. The data show about 1,400,000 distinct CDR3 sequences, with 59% seen just once and 5% to 7% held by the top ten. The genes are TRBV7-9 and TRBJ1-2; TRBD1 is a possible D gene (5 bases). The sequenced sample consisted of blood. The TCR comes from a man aged 18 to 29 in good health. CDR3 nucleotides: TGTGCCAGCAGCGGGCGACAGAACTATGGCTACACCTTC. It codes for CASSGRQNYGYTF.